This paragraph reports one T cell receptor beta chain. The CDR3 contains 15 residues. The V and J ends lost 8 bases and 2 bases, in that order; junction bases with no gene match: 10. Germline loops: CDR1 MNHNY, CDR2 SVGAGI (reference sequence). Some clones are missing from TCRdb's copy, which holds only in-frame ones; the method was immunoSEQ multiplex PCR. The repertoire holds approximately 28,000 clones, around 85% seen once, with 0.88% in the top ten. The sample comes from a study of monozygotic twins with cystic fibrosis. The receptor was isolated from a girl aged 2 to 9 with cystic fibrosis. The chain couples TRBV6-6 to TRBJ2-7; 9 bases agree with TRBD1. Sequenced sample: blood. CDR3 residues: CASGSRTGAAYEQYF. The CDR3 DNA follows: TGTGCCAGCGGGAGTAGGACAGGGGCGGCCTACGAGCAGTACTTC.